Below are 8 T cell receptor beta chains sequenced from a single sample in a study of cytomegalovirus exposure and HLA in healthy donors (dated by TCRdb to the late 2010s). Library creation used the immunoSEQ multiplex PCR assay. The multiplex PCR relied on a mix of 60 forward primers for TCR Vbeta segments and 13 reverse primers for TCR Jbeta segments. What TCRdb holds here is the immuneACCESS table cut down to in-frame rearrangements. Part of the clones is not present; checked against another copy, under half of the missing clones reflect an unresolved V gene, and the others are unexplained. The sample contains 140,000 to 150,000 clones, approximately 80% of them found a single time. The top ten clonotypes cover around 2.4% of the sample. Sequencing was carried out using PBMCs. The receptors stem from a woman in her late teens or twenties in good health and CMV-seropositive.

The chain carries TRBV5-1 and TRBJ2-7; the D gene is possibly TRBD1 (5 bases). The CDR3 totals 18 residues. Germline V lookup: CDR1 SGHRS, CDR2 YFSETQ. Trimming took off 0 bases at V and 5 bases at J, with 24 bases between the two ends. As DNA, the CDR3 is TGCGCCAGCAGCTTGGCTCTGTCTGATATGACAGCGTTCGACGAGCAGTACTTC. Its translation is CASSLALSDMTAFDEQYF.

CDR3 nucleotides: TGTGCCAGCAGCGTGTCTGGACAGAGGGTCTCGAACACCGGGGAGCTGTTTTTT. Translation gives CASSVSGQRVSNTGELFF. V is TRBV9 and J is TRBJ2-2; TRBD1 might be the D (6 bases). V was trimmed by 2 bases and J by 0 bases, leaving 17 bases between them. The length of the CDR3 is 18 residues. Germline-derived CDR1 and CDR2 are SGDLS and YYNGEE.

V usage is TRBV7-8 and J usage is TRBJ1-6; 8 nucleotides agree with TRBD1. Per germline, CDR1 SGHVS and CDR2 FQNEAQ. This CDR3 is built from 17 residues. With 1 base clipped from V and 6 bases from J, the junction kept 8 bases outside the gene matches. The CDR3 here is CASSLEFQGAGNSPLHF. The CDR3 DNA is TGTGCCAGCAGCTTAGAGTTTCAGGGGGCGGGTAATTCACCCCTCCACTTT. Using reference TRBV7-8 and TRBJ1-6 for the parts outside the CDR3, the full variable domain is GAGVSQSPRYKVAKRGQDVALRCDPISGHVSLFWYQQALGQGPEFLTYFQNEAQLDKSGLPSDRFFAERPEGSVSTLKIQRTQQEDSAVYLCASSLEFQGAGNSPLHFGNGTRLTVT.

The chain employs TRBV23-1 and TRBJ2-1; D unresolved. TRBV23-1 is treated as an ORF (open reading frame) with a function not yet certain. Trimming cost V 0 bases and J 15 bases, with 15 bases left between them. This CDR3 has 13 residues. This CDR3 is CASSQSGIEGPFF. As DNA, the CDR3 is TGCGCCAGCAGTCAATCGGGCATTGAAGGTCCGTTCTTC.

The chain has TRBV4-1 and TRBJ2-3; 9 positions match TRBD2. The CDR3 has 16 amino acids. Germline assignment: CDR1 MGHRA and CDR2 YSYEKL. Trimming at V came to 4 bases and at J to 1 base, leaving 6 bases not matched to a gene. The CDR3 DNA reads TGCGCCAGCAGCCCTGGAGCGGGGGGTGGCACAGATACGCAGTATTTT. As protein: CASSPGAGGGTDTQYF.

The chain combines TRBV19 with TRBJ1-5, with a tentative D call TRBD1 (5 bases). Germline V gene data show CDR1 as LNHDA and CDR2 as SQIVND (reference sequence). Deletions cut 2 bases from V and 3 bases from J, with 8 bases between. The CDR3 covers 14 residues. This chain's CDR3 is CASSITGSNQPQHF. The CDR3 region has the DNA TGTGCCAGTAGTATAACAGGTTCCAATCAGCCCCAGCATTTT.

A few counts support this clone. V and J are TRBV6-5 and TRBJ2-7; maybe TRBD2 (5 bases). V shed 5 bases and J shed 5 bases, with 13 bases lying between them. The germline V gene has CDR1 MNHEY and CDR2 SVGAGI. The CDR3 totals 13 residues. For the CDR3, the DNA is TGTGCCAGCAGTGGAGGAGGTGTAAACGAGCAGTACTTC. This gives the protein CASSGGGVNEQYF.

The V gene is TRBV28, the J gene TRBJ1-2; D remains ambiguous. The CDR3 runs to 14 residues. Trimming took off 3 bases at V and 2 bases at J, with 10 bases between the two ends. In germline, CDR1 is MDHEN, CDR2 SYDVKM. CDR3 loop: CASSLTRRNYGYTF. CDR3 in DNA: TGTGCCAGCAGTTTGACCCGGCGGAACTATGGCTACACCTTC.